The 24 T cell receptor beta chains below were found in one sample sequenced in a study of shared clonotypes between healthy human individuals. Only in-frame clones appear in the TCRdb table, and some are missing; sequencing was by immunoSEQ multiplex PCR. The sample lists more than 1,200,000 clones, less than 99% seen once, with 0.36% in the top ten. Sequenced material: naive CD4+ T cells sorted from blood. The sample's subset: CD45RA+ positively selected. The receptors were sampled from a man younger than 45 in good health.

This chain joins TRBV5-6 and TRBJ2-1; no reliable D call. Germline values: CDR1 SGHDT, CDR2 YYEEEE. The germline V and J ends were trimmed by 3 bases and 5 bases, with 15 bases remaining between them. The CDR3 loop spans 15 amino acids. DNA of the CDR3: TGTGCCAGCAGCTACCCGACTGGATTGAACAATGAGCAGTTCTTC. The encoded protein is CASSYPTGLNNEQFF.

This sequence joins TRBV7-3 and TRBJ2-5; 8 positions agree with TRBD1. Germline trimming cut 5 bases from V and 5 bases from J; bases unmatched to any gene: 4. From germline, CDR1 is SGHTA and CDR2 FQGTGA. The CDR3 has 13 residues. The CDR3 bases are TGTGCCAGCAGCGGACAGGGCGGGGAGACCCAGTACTTC. Translation: CASSGQGGETQYF.

The CDR3 DNA reads TGTGCCAGCTCACCAGTACTAGCGGGAGGGAGCTCCTACGAGCAGTACTTC. It yields the protein CASSPVLAGGSSYEQYF. The V and J genes are TRBV18 and TRBJ2-7; 13 bases line up with TRBD2. Germline V CDR1 and CDR2: KGHSH, LQKENI. The CDR3 has 17 amino acids. With V trimmed by 2 bases and J by 0 bases, 4 bases remained unmatched.

The chain carries TRBV18 and TRBJ2-1, with TRBD1 identical over 7 bases. This CDR3 region has 17 residues. Trimming took 2 bases from V and 3 from J; bases not matched to a gene: 10. The germline gives CDR1 KGHSH, CDR2 LQKENI. The CDR3 sequence: CASSPTSRGSDYNEQFF. DNA for the CDR3: TGTGCCAGCTCACCAACGTCCAGGGGGAGCGACTACAATGAGCAGTTCTTC. Full variable domain (outside the CDR3, taken from reference TRBV18 and TRBJ2-1): NAGVMQNPRHLVRRRGQEARLRCSPMKGHSHVYWYRQLPEEGLKFMVYLQKENIIDESGMPKERFSAEFPKEGPSILRIQQVVRGDSAAYFCASSPTSRGSDYNEQFFGPGTRLTVL.

DNA of the CDR3: TGCGCCAGCAGCTTCGCCGGGACTCCCCTCACAGATACGCAGTATTTT. Protein: CASSFAGTPLTDTQYF. The rearrangement links TRBV5-1 to TRBJ2-3; a possible D gene is TRBD2 (6 bases). The CDR3 has 16 amino acids. V lost 2 bases and J 2 bases, leaving 15 bases between the germline ends. Per germline, CDR1 SGHRS and CDR2 YFSETQ. The variable domain in full, completed from reference TRBV5-1 and TRBJ2-3, reads KAGVTQTPRYLIKTRGQQVTLSCSPISGHRSVSWYQQTPGQGLQFLFEYFSETQRNKGNFPGRFSGRQFSNSRSEMNVSTLELGDSALYLCASSFAGTPLTDTQYFGPGTRLTVL.

CDR3: CASSLASSSGPGNEQFF. The CDR3 nucleotides are TGCGCCAGCAGCTTGGCTTCGTCTAGCGGCCCGGGTAATGAGCAGTTCTTC. J is TRBJ2-1 and V is TRBV5-1, with 7 bases aligning to TRBD2. The V gene's germline CDR1 is SGHRS and CDR2 YFSETQ. This CDR3 is 17 amino acids long. J was trimmed by 7 bases and V by 0 bases; bases with no gene match: 13.

The chain uses TRBV7-9 and TRBJ2-7; 8 positions agree with TRBD2. The junction had 6 bases not matched to a gene; V was cut back by 3 bases and J by 2 bases. This CDR3 region has 15 residues. Per germline, CDR1 SEHNR and CDR2 FQNEAQ (reference sequence). CDR3 DNA sequence: TGTGCCAGCAGCTTCCAGCGGGAGTGGACCTACGAGCAGTACTTC. This gives the protein CASSFQREWTYEQYF.

This clone has just one count. The chain has TRBV28 and TRBJ1-5; 8 bases align to TRBD1. This CDR3 comprises 15 residues. The V and J ends lost 2 bases and 7 bases, in that order; junction bases with no gene match: 7. The V gene's germline CDR1 is MDHEN and CDR2 SYDVKM. The CDR3 DNA sequence: TGTGCCAGCAGTTTACTCGGACAGGGCGGACAGCCCCAGCATTTT. Translating gives CASSLLGQGGQPQHF.

The chain carries TRBV5-1 and TRBJ1-1; the D gene is possibly TRBD1 (5 bases). The CDR3 runs to 14 residues. V dropped 1 base and J dropped 5 bases, with 12 bases sitting between them. The germline V gene has CDR1 SGHRS and CDR2 YFSETQ. As DNA, the CDR3 is TGCGCCAGCAGCTTGACGGGGGTAGGAACTGAAGCTTTCTTT. It translates to CASSLTGVGTEAFF.

The J gene is TRBJ2-1, the V gene TRBV19; D uncertain. With 1 base removed from V and 3 bases from J, the gap between germline ends came to 10 bases. CDR3 size: 15 residues. Germline V CDR1 and CDR2: LNHDA, SQIVND (reference sequence). The CDR3 is CASSIGQVLYNEQFF. The CDR3 DNA reads as TGTGCCAGTAGTATAGGGCAGGTCCTCTACAATGAGCAGTTCTTC.

The rearrangement links TRBV6-1 to TRBJ2-2; TRBD1 matches 7 bases. Germline CDR1 is MNHNS and CDR2 is SASEGT. The CDR3 spans 14 residues. With V trimmed by 5 bases and J by 9 bases, 9 bases remained unmatched. Here the CDR3 DNA reads TGTGCCAGCAGTTCCCCTGGGACAGTTAGGGAGCTGTTTTTT. This sequence encodes CASSSPGTVRELFF.

This clone was seen just once. J is TRBJ2-1 and V is TRBV6-4, with no clear D. CDR1 is MRHNA and CDR2 is SNTAGT in the germline V gene. Trimming took 4 bases from V and 7 from J, leaving 14 bases between them. There are 14 residues in the CDR3. CDR3 bases: TGTGCCAGCAGTGTGGAGCTCCACGGAAATGAGCAGTTCTTC. This sequence encodes CASSVELHGNEQFF.

The chain carries TRBV6-1 and TRBJ1-1, with D unresolved. The CDR3 is 12 amino acids. Per the germline V gene, CDR1 is MNHNS and CDR2 is SASEGT. Trimming left V 4 bases short and J 12 bases short, with 15 bases between. CDR3 loop: CASSGAGDWTFF. As DNA, the CDR3 is TGTGCCAGCAGTGGGGCCGGCGACTGGACTTTCTTT.

This clone was counted once. The chain employs TRBV5-1 and TRBJ2-5; perhaps D is TRBD1 or TRBD2 (5 bases each). The CDR3 is made up of 14 amino acids. V was clipped by 1 base and J by 7 bases, with 14 bases between them. Per germline, CDR1 SGHRS and CDR2 YFSETQ. The CDR3: CASSLNWGPGTQYF. The CDR3, as DNA: TGCGCCAGCAGCTTGAATTGGGGACCGGGGACCCAGTACTTC.

The CDR3 region is CASSGHRGGETQYF. CDR3 nucleotides: TGTGCCAGCAGCGGGCACAGGGGAGGGGAGACCCAGTACTTC. This rearrangement joins TRBV9 to TRBJ2-5, with D possibly called TRBD1 or TRBD2 (7 bases each). The length of the CDR3 is 14 residues. CDR1 is SGDLS, CDR2 YYNGEE, per germline. V was clipped by 3 bases and J by 5 bases, with 14 bases between them.

This sequence joins TRBV7-2 and TRBJ2-1; D gene ambiguous. The CDR3 loop spans 12 amino acids. Trimming took off 2 bases at V and 13 bases at J, with 12 bases between the two ends. Germline values: CDR1 SGHTA, CDR2 FQGNSA. The CDR3 DNA sequence: TGTGCCAGCAGCTTACATTACAACATCCAGTTCTTC. Protein sequence: CASSLHYNIQFF.

The chain recombines TRBV5-8 with TRBJ2-5, with 10 bases aligning to TRBD1. This CDR3 region has 16 residues. CDR1 is SGHTS and CDR2 is YDEGEE in the germline V gene. With 4 bases clipped from V and 2 bases from J, the junction kept 8 bases outside the gene matches. The CDR3 sequence: CASSGRTGGIQETQYF. The CDR3 DNA is TGTGCCAGCAGCGGGCGGACAGGGGGGATTCAAGAGACCCAGTACTTC.

V gene TRBV5-1 combines with J gene TRBJ2-2; 7 bases align to TRBD2. V lost 4 bases and J lost 5; bases outside the gene matches: 8. Germline-derived CDR1 and CDR2 are SGHRS and YFSETQ. This CDR3 is 15 amino acids long. CDR3 amino acids: CASSTSGTPTGELFF. CDR3 DNA: TGCGCCAGCAGCACCAGCGGGACCCCAACCGGGGAGCTGTTTTTT.

V gene TRBV7-2 combines with J gene TRBJ2-7, with 11 bases identical to TRBD2. Trimming cost V 10 bases and J 9 bases; bases outside gene matches: 11. The germline V gene has CDR1 SGHTA and CDR2 FQGNSA. The CDR3 sequence is 13 residues long. The CDR3 is CATGTSGTYGQYF. CDR3 in DNA: TGTGCCACAGGGACTAGCGGCACCTATGGGCAGTACTTC.

This rearrangement joins TRBV7-9 to TRBJ2-3; the D gene is possibly TRBD2 (6 bases). Trimming left V 5 bases short and J 3 bases short, with 15 bases between. The CDR3 has 15 amino acids. Germline assignment: CDR1 SEHNR and CDR2 FQNEAQ (reference sequence). The CDR3 reads CASSPDRGVTDTQYF. CDR3 coding DNA: TGTGCCAGCAGCCCGGACCGCGGGGTGACAGATACGCAGTATTTT.

J is TRBJ2-3 and V is TRBV9; D unresolved. Between the trimmed V and J ends, which lost 0 bases and 3 bases, there was a span of 8 bases. Germline lookup yields CDR1 SGDLS and CDR2 YYNGEE. The CDR3 runs to 14 residues. CDR3 loop: CASSVDGRTDTQYF. DNA for the CDR3: TGTGCCAGCAGCGTAGATGGGCGGACAGATACGCAGTATTTT.

This rearrangement joins TRBV7-7 to TRBJ2-6; D not certain. This CDR3 has 18 residues. Germline lookup yields CDR1 SSHAT and CDR2 FNYEAQ (reference sequence). V lost 5 bases to trimming and J lost 5 bases, with 22 bases between them. DNA of the CDR3: TGTGCCAGCAGCAATCCCCCTAAGTGCCAAAGTCGGGCCAACGTCCTGACTTTC. Protein product: CASSNPPKCQSRANVLTF.

The rearrangement uses TRBV30 and TRBJ1-1; weak D call: TRBD1 (5 bases). Trimming removed 3 bases at V and 10 bases at J, with 9 bases between. This CDR3 region has 10 residues. CDR1 and CDR2 (germline): GTSNPN, SVGIG (reference sequence). CDR3 sequence reads: CAWRGVSAFF. CDR3 DNA sequence: TGTGCCTGGAGGGGGGTATCAGCTTTCTTT.

V gene TRBV29-1 combines with J gene TRBJ2-7; a weak D match, TRBD1 (6 bases). This CDR3 has 13 amino acids. CDR1 and CDR2 (germline): SQVTM, ANQGSEA. Trimming shortened V by 5 bases and J by 6 bases, and 17 bases separated the two germline ends. The CDR3 region is CSVRDNPSSEQYF. In DNA, the CDR3 is TGCAGCGTTCGGGACAATCCTTCCAGCGAGCAGTACTTC.